This T cell receptor (beta chain) came from a study of PD-1 blockade in classical Hodgkin lymphoma. Libraries were prepared by immunoSEQ multiplex PCR; TCRdb keeps only in-frame clonotypes and omits some of them. Of approximately 8,400 clones listed, around 83% are singletons. Time point reported: cycle 4 day 1 (C4D1), after more than 5 weeks of nivolumab. Each of the patients experienced relapse following autologous stem cell transplantation, and their brentuximab vedotin exposure differed. Thawed PBMCs supplied CD8+ T cells via magnetic negative selection. The germline V gene has CDR1 SGHAT and CDR2 FQNNGV. The CDR3 is 17 amino acids. The V gene end was trimmed by 5 bases and the J gene end by 0 bases; junction bases not matched to a gene: 10.

The TCR originated in a human donor with classical Hodgkin lymphoma. The specimen was CD8+ T cells from blood, collected before the fourth cycle of nivolumab. V and J are TRBV11-2 and TRBJ2-1; 7 bases agree with TRBD2. The CDR3 reads CASSPSLAMSSYNEQFF. The CDR3 DNA reads as TGTGCCAGCAGCCCCTCACTAGCGATGAGCTCCTACAATGAGCAGTTCTTC.